One and the same sample provided the 15 T cell receptor beta chains below, sequenced in a study of beta chain features in type 1 diabetes. cDNA synthesis used the whole RNA isolate, giving expressed TCRB sequences. Libraries were prepared by immunoSEQ multiplex PCR; TCRdb keeps only in-frame clonotypes and omits some of them. This sample has roughly 230,000 clones; 9.6% occur once, and the top ten carry about 0.037%. Sequencing was carried out using naive CD4+ T cells from blood. The receptors stem from a woman under 30 in good health.

This clone was picked up a small number of times. This chain connects TRBV30 to TRBJ1-6; D is possibly TRBD1 (5 bases). The CDR3 is 15 amino acids. Germline CDR1 reads GTSNPN; CDR2 reads SVGIG (reference sequence). V dropped 0 bases and J dropped 3 bases, with 9 bases sitting between them. CDR3 DNA sequence: TGTGCCTGGAGTGTAGGCCAGGGCTATAATTCACCCCTCCACTTT. As protein: CAWSVGQGYNSPLHF.

This rearrangement joins TRBV18 to TRBJ2-1, with 9 bases that match TRBD1. The CDR3 totals 14 residues. V lost 4 bases to trimming and J lost 5 bases; unmatched junction nucleotides: 3. Looked up from germline, CDR1 is KGHSH and CDR2 is LQKENI. The DNA of the CDR3 is TGTGCCAGCTCACGACGGGACAGGGACAATGAGCAGTTCTTC. It translates to CASSRRDRDNEQFF.

This clone was picked up many times. The chain has TRBV18 and TRBJ2-5; D not resolved. V gave up 4 bases and J gave up 3 bases, with 9 bases separating them. Germline assignment: CDR1 KGHSH and CDR2 LQKENI. The CDR3 contains 13 residues. As DNA, the CDR3 is TGTGCCAGCTCACTGCGATCTGAAGAGACCCAGTACTTC. It is translated as CASSLRSEETQYF.

This clone appeared many times. The gene calls are TRBV7-9 and TRBJ1-2; tentatively, D is TRBD1 (5 bases). The CDR3 has 14 amino acids. Germline V gene sequence: CDR1 SEHNR, CDR2 FQNEAQ (reference sequence). Trimming removed 5 bases from V and 4 bases from J, with 14 bases in between. CDR3 DNA sequence: TGTGCCAGCAGCACCACTCAGGGCGTCTATGGCTACACCTTC. Amino acid sequence: CASSTTQGVYGYTF.

The chain joins TRBV18 to TRBJ1-5, with TRBD1 identical over 8 bases. Trimming took 2 bases from V and 4 from J; bases not matched to a gene: 7. The CDR3 is 16 amino acids. Germline V CDR1 and CDR2: KGHSH, LQKENI. The CDR3 protein is CASSPFQGAGNQPQHF. CDR3 sequence (DNA): TGTGCCAGCTCACCATTCCAGGGGGCAGGAAATCAGCCCCAGCATTTT.

This clone was recorded many times. The rearrangement joins TRBV9 to TRBJ2-3; no clear D gene. The CDR3 contains 14 residues. Trimming took 0 bases from V and 4 from J, leaving 9 bases between them. Germline V lookup: CDR1 SGDLS, CDR2 YYNGEE. The CDR3, as DNA: TGTGCCAGCAGCGTAGACCTAGACGCAGATACGCAGTATTTT. It encodes CASSVDLDADTQYF.

This clone was seen a handful of times. The chain has TRBV5-1 and TRBJ1-2; D gene unclear. V was pared by 0 bases and J by 7 bases, with 10 bases between. Germline CDR1 reads SGHRS; CDR2 reads YFSETQ. There are 13 residues in the CDR3. The CDR3 sequence is CASSLGPESGYTF. The CDR3 DNA is TGCGCCAGCAGCTTGGGTCCCGAGAGTGGCTACACCTTC.

The gene calls are TRBV11-2 and TRBJ1-2, with TRBD1 matching over 7 bases. J was trimmed by 2 bases and V by 6 bases; bases with no gene match: 6. The CDR3 is made up of 14 amino acids. The V gene's germline CDR1 is SGHAT and CDR2 FQNNGV. The CDR3 DNA follows: TGTGCCAGCAGATATACAGGGGAAAACTATGGCTACACCTTC. This gives the protein CASRYTGENYGYTF.

The V and J genes are TRBV6-1 and TRBJ2-7, with D maybe TRBD2 (6 bases). The germline V gene encodes CDR1 MNHNS and CDR2 SASEGT. CDR3 size: 16 residues. Trimming removed 1 base from V and 3 bases from J, with 16 bases in between. CDR3 DNA: TGTGCCAGCAGTGAAGGCGGGGTCACCAGCCGCTACGAGCAGTACTTC. It specifies CASSEGGVTSRYEQYF.

The chain is built from TRBV5-4 and TRBJ1-6, with 11 bases that match TRBD1. Germline V lookup: CDR1 SGHNT, CDR2 YYREEE (reference sequence). V lost 3 bases and J lost 0; bases outside the gene matches: 2. The CDR3 covers 17 residues. Here the CDR3 DNA reads TGTGCCAGCAGCTCCGGGACAGGGGGCTCCTATAATTCACCCCTCCACTTT. It specifies CASSSGTGGSYNSPLHF.

Only a few counts were recorded for this clone. The chain joins TRBV7-9 to TRBJ2-7, with D maybe TRBD1 (6 bases). The V gene lost 5 bases and the J gene lost 2 bases, with 19 bases spanning the gap. The CDR3 totals 16 residues. Germline lookup yields CDR1 SEHNR and CDR2 FQNEAQ (reference sequence). Here the CDR3 reads CASSPRRDRHTYEQYF. CDR3 bases: TGTGCCAGCAGCCCTAGACGCGACAGGCATACCTACGAGCAGTACTTC. Looking up the rest from reference TRBV7-9 and TRBJ2-7 gives the full variable domain: DTGVSQNPRHKITKRGQNVTFRCDPISEHNRLYWYRQTLGQGPEFLTYFQNEAQLEKSRLLSDRFSAERPKGSFSTLEIQRTEQGDSAMYLCASSPRRDRHTYEQYFGPGTRLTVT.

The V call is TRBV5-1, the J call TRBJ2-5, with a possible D match to TRBD1 (6 bases). Germline V gene sequence: CDR1 SGHRS, CDR2 YFSETQ. V lost 5 bases to trimming and J lost 0 bases, with 14 bases between them. CDR3 size: 15 residues. The CDR3 protein is CASSPGQLYQETQYF. The DNA of the CDR3 is TGCGCCAGCAGTCCGGGACAACTGTACCAAGAGACCCAGTACTTC. Using reference TRBV5-1 and TRBJ2-5 for the parts outside the CDR3, the full variable domain is KAGVTQTPRYLIKTRGQQVTLSCSPISGHRSVSWYQQTPGQGLQFLFEYFSETQRNKGNFPGRFSGRQFSNSRSEMNVSTLELGDSALYLCASSPGQLYQETQYFGPGTRLLVL.

This clone was observed a few times. The J gene is TRBJ2-4, the V gene TRBV2; D gene unclear. The CDR3 length is 14 residues. The V and J ends lost 6 bases and 8 bases respectively, with 17 bases between them. Germline loops: CDR1 SNHLY, CDR2 FYNNEI. CDR3 bases: TGTGCCAGCAGGGAGAAGGCCAAACGGGACATTCAGTACTTC. Translation gives CASREKAKRDIQYF.

This clone was seen a handful of times. The J gene is TRBJ2-7, the V gene TRBV5-1; 8 bases agree with TRBD1. This CDR3 region has 14 residues. Germline CDR1 SGHRS, CDR2 YFSETQ. The V and J ends lost 1 base and 4 bases, in that order; junction bases with no gene match: 4. This CDR3 reads CASSLRTGKYEQYF. CDR3 in DNA: TGCGCCAGCAGCTTGAGGACAGGGAAATACGAGCAGTACTTC.

CDR3: CASSDRAYGYTF. CDR3 sequence (DNA): TGTGCCAGCTCCGACAGAGCATATGGCTACACCTTC. The rearrangement joins TRBV18 to TRBJ1-2, with D perhaps TRBD1 (5 bases). Between the trimmed V and J ends, which lost 6 bases and 5 bases, there was a span of 10 bases. CDR1 and CDR2 (germline): KGHSH, LQKENI. CDR3 length: 12 residues.